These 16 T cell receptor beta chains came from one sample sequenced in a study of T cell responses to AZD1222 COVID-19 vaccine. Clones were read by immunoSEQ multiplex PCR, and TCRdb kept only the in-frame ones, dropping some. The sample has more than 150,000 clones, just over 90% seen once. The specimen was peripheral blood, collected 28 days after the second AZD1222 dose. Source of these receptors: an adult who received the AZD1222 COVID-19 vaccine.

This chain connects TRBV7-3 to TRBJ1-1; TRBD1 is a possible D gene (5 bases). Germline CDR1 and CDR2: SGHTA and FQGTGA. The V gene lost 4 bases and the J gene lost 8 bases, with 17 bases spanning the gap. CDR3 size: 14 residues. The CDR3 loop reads CASSSGTGSHEAFF. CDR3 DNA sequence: TGTGCCAGCAGCTCCGGAACAGGAAGTCACGAAGCTTTCTTT.

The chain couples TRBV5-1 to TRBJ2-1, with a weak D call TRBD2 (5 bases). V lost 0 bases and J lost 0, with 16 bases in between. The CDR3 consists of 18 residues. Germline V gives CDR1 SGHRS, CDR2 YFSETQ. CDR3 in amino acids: CASSLAPQRSSSYNEQFF. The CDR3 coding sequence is TGCGCCAGCAGCTTGGCCCCCCAGCGGTCGAGCTCCTACAATGAGCAGTTCTTC.

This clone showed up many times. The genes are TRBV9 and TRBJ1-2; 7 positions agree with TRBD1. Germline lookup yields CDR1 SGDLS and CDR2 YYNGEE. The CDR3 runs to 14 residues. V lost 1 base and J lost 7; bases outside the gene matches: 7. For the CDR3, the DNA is TGTGCCAGCAGCGTACCCCCAGCAGGGGGTGGCTACACCTTC. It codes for CASSVPPAGGGYTF.

The CDR3 is CASSHGVKGASAQETQYF. In DNA form, the CDR3 reads TGTGCCAGTAGTCACGGTGTGAAGGGGGCGTCCGCCCAAGAGACCCAGTACTTC. The V gene is TRBV19, the J gene TRBJ2-5; 7 bases fit TRBD1. The CDR3 covers 18 residues. V lost 5 bases, J lost 1 base, and 16 bases stayed unmatched. Germline loops: CDR1 LNHDA, CDR2 SQIVND (reference sequence). Looking up the rest from reference TRBV19 and TRBJ2-5 gives the full variable domain: DGGITQSPKYLFRKEGQNVTLSCEQNLNHDAMYWYRQDPGQGLRLIYYSQIVNDFQKGDIAEGYSVSREKKESFPLTVTSAQKNPTAFYLCASSHGVKGASAQETQYFGPGTRLLVL.

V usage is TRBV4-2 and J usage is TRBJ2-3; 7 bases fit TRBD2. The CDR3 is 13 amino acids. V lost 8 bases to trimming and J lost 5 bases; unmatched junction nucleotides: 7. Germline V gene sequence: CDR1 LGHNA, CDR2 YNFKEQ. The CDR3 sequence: CASSPPGGDTQYF. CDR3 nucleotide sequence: TGTGCCAGCTCTCCACCGGGGGGAGATACGCAGTATTTT.

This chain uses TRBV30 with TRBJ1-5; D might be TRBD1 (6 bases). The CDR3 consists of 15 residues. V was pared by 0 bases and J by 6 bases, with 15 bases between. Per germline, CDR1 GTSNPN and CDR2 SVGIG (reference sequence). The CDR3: CAWSVISGGGQPQHF. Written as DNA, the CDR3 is TGTGCCTGGAGTGTAATTTCGGGGGGCGGTCAGCCCCAGCATTTT.

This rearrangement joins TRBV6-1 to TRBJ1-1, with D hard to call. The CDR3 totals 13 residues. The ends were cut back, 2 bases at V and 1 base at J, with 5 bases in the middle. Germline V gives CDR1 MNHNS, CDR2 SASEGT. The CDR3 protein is CASSEWPNTEAFF. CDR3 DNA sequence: TGTGCCAGCAGTGAATGGCCGAACACTGAAGCTTTCTTT.

The CDR3 protein is CASSYDNSYEQYF. The CDR3 DNA reads TGTGCCAGCAGTTACGACAACTCCTACGAGCAGTACTTC. The chain has TRBV6-5 and TRBJ2-7, with D uncertain. This CDR3 is built from 13 residues. Germline V CDR1 and CDR2: MNHEY, SVGAGI. V lost 2 bases and J lost 0, with 5 bases in between.

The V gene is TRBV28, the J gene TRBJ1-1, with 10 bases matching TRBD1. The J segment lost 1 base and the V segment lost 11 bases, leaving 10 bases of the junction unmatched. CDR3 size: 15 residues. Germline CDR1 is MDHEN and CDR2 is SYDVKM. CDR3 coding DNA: TGTGCCGACAGACGACAGGGGGCGCGGAACACTGAAGCTTTCTTT. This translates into CADRRQGARNTEAFF. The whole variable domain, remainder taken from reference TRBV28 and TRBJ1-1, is DVKVTQSSRYLVKRTGEKVFLECVQDMDHENMFWYRQDPGLGLRLIYFSYDVKMKEKGDIPEGYSVSREKKERFSLILESASTNQTSMYLCADRRQGARNTEAFFGQGTRLTVV.

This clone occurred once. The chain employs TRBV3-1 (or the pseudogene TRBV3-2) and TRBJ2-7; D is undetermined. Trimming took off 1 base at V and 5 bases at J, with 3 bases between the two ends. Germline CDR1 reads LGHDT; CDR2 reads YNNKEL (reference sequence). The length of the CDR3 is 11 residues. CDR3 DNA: TGTGCCAGCAGCCAAGGAAACGAGCAGTACTTC. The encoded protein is CASSQGNEQYF.

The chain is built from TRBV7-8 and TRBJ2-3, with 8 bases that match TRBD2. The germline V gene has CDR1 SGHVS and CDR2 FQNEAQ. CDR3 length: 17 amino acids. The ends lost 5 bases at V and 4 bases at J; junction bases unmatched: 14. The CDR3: CASSGLAGPVQADTQYF. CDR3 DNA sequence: TGTGCCAGCAGCGGATTAGCGGGACCCGTCCAAGCAGATACGCAGTATTTT.

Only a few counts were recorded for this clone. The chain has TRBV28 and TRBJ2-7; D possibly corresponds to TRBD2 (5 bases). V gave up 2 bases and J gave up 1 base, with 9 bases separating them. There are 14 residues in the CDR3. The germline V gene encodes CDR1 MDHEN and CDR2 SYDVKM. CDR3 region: CASSLTGFSYEQYF. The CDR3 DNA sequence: TGTGCCAGCAGTTTAACGGGATTTTCCTACGAGCAGTACTTC.

The CDR3 bases are TGTGCCACCAGTGACCCCCGGGGGGCGGGGAATGAGCAGTTCTTC. Protein sequence: CATSDPRGAGNEQFF. The V and J genes are TRBV24-1 and TRBJ2-1; D is perhaps TRBD2 (7 bases). The V end was cut by 4 bases, the J end by 7 bases, with 16 bases between. The CDR3 runs 15 residues. Germline V lookup: CDR1 KGHDR, CDR2 SFDVKD.

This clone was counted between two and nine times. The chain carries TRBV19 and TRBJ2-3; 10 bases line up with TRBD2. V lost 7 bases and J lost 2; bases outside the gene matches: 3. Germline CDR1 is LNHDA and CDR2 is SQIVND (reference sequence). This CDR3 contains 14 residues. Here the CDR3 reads CASKGLAATDTQYF. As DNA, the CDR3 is TGTGCCAGTAAAGGACTAGCGGCCACAGATACGCAGTATTTT.

The CDR3 coding sequence is TGTGCCATCAGTGAGCCTGGACTAGCGGGCTCCTACGAGCAGTACTTC. Its protein product is CAISEPGLAGSYEQYF. The chain joins TRBV10-3 to TRBJ2-7, with 11 bases fitting TRBD2. Looked up from germline, CDR1 is ENHRY and CDR2 is SYGVKD. The V segment lost 2 bases and the J segment 0 bases; nucleotides outside the gene matches: 3. The CDR3 runs 16 residues.

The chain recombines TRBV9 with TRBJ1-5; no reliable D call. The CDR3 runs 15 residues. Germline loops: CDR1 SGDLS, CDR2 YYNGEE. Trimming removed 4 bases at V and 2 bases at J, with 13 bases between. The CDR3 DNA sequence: TGTGCCAGCAGCTTCGGGCCGGATGGCAATCAGCCCCAGCATTTT. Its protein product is CASSFGPDGNQPQHF. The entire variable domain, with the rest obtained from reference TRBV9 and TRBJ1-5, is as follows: DSGVTQTPKHLITATGQRVTLRCSPRSGDLSVYWYQQSLDQGLQFLIQYYNGEERAKGNILERFSAQQFPDLHSELNLSSLELGDSALYFCASSFGPDGNQPQHFGDGTRLSIL.